The entry below gives a single TCR beta chain sequence along with its context. This clonotype was counted a few times. The clone's antigen remains unknown. No per-base quality is available; no much larger clone lies one base away. The treatment or condition label for this specimen denotes: allogeneic hematopoietic cell transplantation with graft depleted of TCRalphabeta T cells and CD19 B cells. The children who served as transplant recipients had been given grafts of TCRalphabeta/CD19-depleted allogeneic hematopoietic cells. Libraries came from PCR. Reads for this sample came from an Illumina HiSeq 2500. TCR library preparation used molecular barcoding, with unique molecular identifiers applied to normalize quantification of the TCRbeta repertoire. The public reads were reanalyzed by TCRdb: fastp trimming at Q25, MiXCR alignment, in-frame beta chains only. Each CDR3 protein appears once, grouped with its most common genes and DNA. The sample profile shows about 540,000 distinct CDR3 sequences; 27% of them were found once. Approximately 39% of the sample lies in the top ten.

This sample was taken from a study of T-cell reconstitution after alpha-beta-depleted transplantation in children (dated by TCRdb to between 2015 and 2016). Notes on the research overall: Using TCR repertoire profiling, the study followed T-cell immune reconstitution in a quantitative way in children after TCRalphabeta/CD19-depleted allogeneic hematopoietic cell transplantation.

From its cysteine to its phenylalanine, the CDR3 spans 13 amino acids. Only the CDR3 part of the read is kept: 39 bases, read in frame from the first base. Taken from the germline V gene (reference sequence), the CDR1 and CDR2 loops are LNHNV and YYDKDF. V is pared back by 0 bases and J by 7 bases, with 6 bases lying between the germline termini. What the study reported, not specific to this receptor: In some patients, the high TCRbeta diversity seen at day 60 was put down to recipient T cells and intrathymic progenitors that had survived conditioning. Over the following months the frequencies of hyperexpanded clones went down, and after one year T-cell counts and TCRbeta diversity were mostly credited to newly produced T cells. About two months after transplant, the apparently early recovery of alphabetaT-cell counts reportedly depended on just several hundred clones that had expanded rapidly and came from non-depleted graft cells.

Source: PBMCs, taken before TCRalphabeta/CD19-depleted stem cell transplant. This chain joins TRBV15 to TRBJ1-4, with a tentative D gene TRBD1 over 5 matching bases. The sequence came from a boy younger than two with Wiskott-Aldrich syndrome, due to receive a stem cell transplant. The CDR3 corresponds to CATSREGLEKLFF. The DNA sequence is given as TGTGCCACCAGCAGAGAGGGACTTGAAAAACTGTTTTTT.